A single sample is the source of the 3 T cell receptor beta chains below, sequenced in a study of type 1 and type 2 diabetes patients. The PCR template was genomic DNA. Multiplex PCR with 30 forward and 13 reverse primers amplified the TCR beta CDR3. TCRdb called the multiplex PCR reads again in MiXCR, with one record for every CDR3 protein. Here the sample spans more than 250,000 distinct CDR3 sequences, roughly 44% being singletons. The sample taken for sequencing was peripheral blood mononuclear cells (PBMCs). These receptor sequences come from a man aged 18 to 30 with type 2 diabetes.

The V gene is TRBV28, the J gene TRBJ1-1; D is perhaps TRBD1 (5 bases). The CDR3 consists of 12 residues. V dropped 4 bases and J dropped 10 bases, with 13 bases sitting between them. Germline assignment: CDR1 MDHEN and CDR2 SYDVKM. CDR3 sequence reads: CASSSGHRVAFF. The CDR3 DNA reads TGTGCCAGCAGTTCAGGGCATCGAGTAGCTTTCTTT. Together with reference TRBV28 and TRBJ1-1, the CDR3 gives the full variable domain: DVKVTQSSRYLVKRTGEKVFLECVQDMDHENMFWYRQDPGLGLRLIYFSYDVKMKEKGDIPEGYSVSREKKERFSLILESASTNQTSMYLCASSSGHRVAFFGQGTRLTVV.

V gene TRBV27 combines with J gene TRBJ1-2, with D tentatively TRBD1 (5 bases). CDR1 is MNHEY and CDR2 is SMNVEV in the germline V gene (reference sequence). CDR3 length: 13 residues. Trimming pared 5 bases from V and 4 bases from J, leaving 11 bases between. In DNA, the CDR3 is TGTGCCAGCAGTAAGGGACCGATCTATGGCTACACCTTC. Translation: CASSKGPIYGYTF.

The chain employs TRBV7-9 and TRBJ1-1, with D possibly TRBD1 on 5 matching bases. V lost 2 bases, J lost 8 bases, and 12 bases lay in between. This CDR3 has 13 residues. Germline V gene data show CDR1 as SEHNR and CDR2 as FQNEAQ (reference sequence). The CDR3 bases are TGTGCCAGCAGCTTAATGGGGGACCCCGAAGCTTTCTTT. Its translation is CASSLMGDPEAFF.